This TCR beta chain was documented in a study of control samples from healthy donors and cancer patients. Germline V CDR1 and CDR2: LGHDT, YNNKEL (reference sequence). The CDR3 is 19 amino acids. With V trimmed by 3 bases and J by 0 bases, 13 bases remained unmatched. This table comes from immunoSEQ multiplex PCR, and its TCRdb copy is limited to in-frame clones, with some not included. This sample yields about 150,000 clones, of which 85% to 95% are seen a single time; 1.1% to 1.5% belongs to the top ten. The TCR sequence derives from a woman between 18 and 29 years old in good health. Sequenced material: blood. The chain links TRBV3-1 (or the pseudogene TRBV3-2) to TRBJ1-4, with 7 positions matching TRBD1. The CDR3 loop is CASSHWDRFTSATNEKLFF. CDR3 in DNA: TGTGCCAGCAGCCATTGGGACAGATTCACGAGTGCAACTAATGAAAAACTGTTTTTT.